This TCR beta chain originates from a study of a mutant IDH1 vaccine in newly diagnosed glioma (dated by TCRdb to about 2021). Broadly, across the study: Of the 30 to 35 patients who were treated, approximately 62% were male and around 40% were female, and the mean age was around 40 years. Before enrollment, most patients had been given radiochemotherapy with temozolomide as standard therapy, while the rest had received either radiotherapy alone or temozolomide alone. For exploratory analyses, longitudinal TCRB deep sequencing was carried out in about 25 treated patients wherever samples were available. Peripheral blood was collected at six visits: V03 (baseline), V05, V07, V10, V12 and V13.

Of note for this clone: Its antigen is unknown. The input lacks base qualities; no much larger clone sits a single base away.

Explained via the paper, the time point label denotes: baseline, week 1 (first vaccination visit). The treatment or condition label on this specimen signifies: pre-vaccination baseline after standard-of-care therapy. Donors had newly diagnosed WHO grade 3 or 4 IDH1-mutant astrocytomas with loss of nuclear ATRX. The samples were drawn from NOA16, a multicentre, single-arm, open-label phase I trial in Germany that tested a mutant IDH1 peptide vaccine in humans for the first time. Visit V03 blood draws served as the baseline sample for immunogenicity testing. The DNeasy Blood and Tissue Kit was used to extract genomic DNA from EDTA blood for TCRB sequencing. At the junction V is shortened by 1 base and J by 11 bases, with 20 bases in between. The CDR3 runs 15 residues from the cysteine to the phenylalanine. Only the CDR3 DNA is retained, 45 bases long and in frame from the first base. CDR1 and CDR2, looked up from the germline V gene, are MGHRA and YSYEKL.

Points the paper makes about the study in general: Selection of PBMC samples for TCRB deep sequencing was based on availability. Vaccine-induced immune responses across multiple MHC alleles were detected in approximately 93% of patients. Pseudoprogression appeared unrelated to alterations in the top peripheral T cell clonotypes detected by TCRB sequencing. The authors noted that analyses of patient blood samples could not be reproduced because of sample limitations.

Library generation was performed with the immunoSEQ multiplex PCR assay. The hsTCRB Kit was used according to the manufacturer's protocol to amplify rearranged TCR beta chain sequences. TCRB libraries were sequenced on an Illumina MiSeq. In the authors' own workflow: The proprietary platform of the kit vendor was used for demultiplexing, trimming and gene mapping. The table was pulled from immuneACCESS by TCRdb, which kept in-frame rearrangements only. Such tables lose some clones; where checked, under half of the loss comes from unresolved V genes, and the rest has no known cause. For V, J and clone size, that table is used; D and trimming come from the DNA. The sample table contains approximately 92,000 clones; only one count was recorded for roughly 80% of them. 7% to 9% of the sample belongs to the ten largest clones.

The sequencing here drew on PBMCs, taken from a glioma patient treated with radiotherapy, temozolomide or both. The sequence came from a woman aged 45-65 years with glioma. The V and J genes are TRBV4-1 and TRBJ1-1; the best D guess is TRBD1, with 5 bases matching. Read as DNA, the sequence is TGCGCCAGCAGCCAAGCCTCGGGGGAACGGCTGGAGGCTTTCTTT. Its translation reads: CASSQASGERLEAFF.